This TCR beta chain was documented in a study of tumor-infiltrating lymphocytes in primary liver carcinoma. Co-extracting RNA and DNA was done with roughly 18-32 mg of unsorted bulk tissue as input. This clonotype has at least ten counts. The researchers produced TCR beta cDNA from around 500 ng total RNA with a constant-region primer. ARM-PCR, slightly modified, supplied the TCR beta libraries through three nested multiplex PCR rounds. Each of the first two PCR rounds ran approximately 11 cycles with TRBV1-TRBV30 forward and C-beta reverse primers. TCRdb recomputed calls from the multiplex PCR reads with MiXCR, one row per CDR3 protein. The sample lists just under 55,000 distinct CDR3 sequences; over 70% were seen once. V was pared by 3 bases and J by 0 bases, with 14 bases of the junction left unmatched. This CDR3 is built from 18 residues. Germline V gene lookup returns CDR1 SQVTM and CDR2 ANQGSEA.

The chain couples TRBV29-1 to TRBJ2-1; 7 bases line up with TRBD1. Sequencing used liver tumor tissue from sampling region 2. Subset denoted: tumor region T2, inferior pole. The receptor's source is a man aged 40-55 years with primary liver carcinoma and hepatitis B virus infection. CDR3 sequence (DNA): TGCAGCGTTGATCAGACAGGGTCTTGGGTATCCTCCTACAATGAGCAGTTCTTC. Its translation is CSVDQTGSWVSSYNEQFF.